This TCR beta chain was identified in a study of type 1 regulatory T cells (dated by TCRdb to the early 2020s). Describing the broader study: The study characterized an in vitro protocol that generated a Tr1-enriched, alloantigen-specific CD4 T cell product named T-allo10. Patients with hematological malignancies who were receiving allogeneic hematopoietic stem cell transplantation were the group in which T-allo10 was being clinically evaluated.

The listed sequencing device is Illumina MiSeq. The public reads were reprocessed in TCRdb via fastp at Q25 and MiXCR, keeping in-frame beta chains. Merged by CDR3 protein, the rows form single entries marked with the most common genes and DNA. Counted in this sample were 80,000 to 100,000 distinct CDR3 sequences; less than 40% of them appeared once. The ten biggest clones cover 2% to 2.5% of the sample. This clonotype was seen a handful of times. Its recognized antigen is unknown. Nothing much larger sits one base from this clone, and base qualities are not available. The germline V gene (reference sequence) gives CDR1 as GTSNPN and CDR2 as SVGIG. The junction shows trimming of 4 bases on V and 2 bases on J, plus 8 bases between the germline ends. The CDR3 runs 12 amino acids, cysteine and phenylalanine included. Of all the DNA, just the CDR3 is kept, 36 bases in frame from base 1.

Sequenced material: CD4+ T cells, either the whole sample or a sorted fraction (not recorded which). Rearrangement joined TRBV30 to TRBJ2-5, with the D gene too uncertain to name. The sequence was collected from a human donor in good health. The CDR3 in this case is CAWNGGQETQYF. The sequenced DNA is TGTGCCTGGAACGGCGGTCAAGAGACCCAGTACTTC.